The T cell receptor beta chain under discussion was sequenced for a study of CD4+ T cells in melanoma. Produced via immunoSEQ multiplex PCR; TCRdb's table is partial and in-frame only. This sample has 9,500 to 10,000 clones, with more than 60% found just once. This clone was detected a few times. Germline CDR1 is SQVTM and CDR2 is ANQGSEA. The CDR3 has 12 residues. V was cut by 4 bases and J by 2 bases, with 9 bases left in between. The sample consisted of cells from a culture (not recorded whether cultured in vitro). J is TRBJ2-7 and V is TRBV29-1; unclear D gene. The source of this sequence is a human donor with melanoma. The CDR3 is CSVVTQTYEQYF. The CDR3 DNA reads as TGCAGCGTTGTTACGCAAACCTACGAGCAGTACTTC.